This T cell receptor (beta chain) was recorded in a study of blood T cell repertoires in COVID-19. As for the study in general: COVID-19 samples, acute and convalescent, were from the United States, Italy and Spain. T cells, B-cell-depleted T cells, or PBMCs provided the cDNA or gDNA that served as material.

Enrollment of patients from Seattle took place during active infection, with longitudinal follow-up. Per the study methods: Quantification of nucleated cells was approximated via reference gene primer amplification. Sequenced by immunoSEQ multiplex PCR; TCRdb stores in-frame clones only, minus some. That table gives V, J and clone size, and the DNA gave D and trimming. The table includes 70,000 or so clones, around 80% detected once. Sequencing was carried out using peripheral blood. The receptor comes from a man between 45 and 60 years old with COVID-19, enrolled during active disease.

The CDR3 region has the DNA TGCAGCGTTCTGAGCGGGAGGGCCTTGGGGACGCAGTATTTT. This gives the protein CSVLSGRALGTQYF. The rearrangement links TRBV29-1 to TRBJ2-3; 10 nucleotides match TRBD2. Germline CDR1 SQVTM, CDR2 ANQGSEA. V was pared by 5 bases and J by 9 bases, with 11 bases of the junction left unmatched. This CDR3 spans 14 amino acids.